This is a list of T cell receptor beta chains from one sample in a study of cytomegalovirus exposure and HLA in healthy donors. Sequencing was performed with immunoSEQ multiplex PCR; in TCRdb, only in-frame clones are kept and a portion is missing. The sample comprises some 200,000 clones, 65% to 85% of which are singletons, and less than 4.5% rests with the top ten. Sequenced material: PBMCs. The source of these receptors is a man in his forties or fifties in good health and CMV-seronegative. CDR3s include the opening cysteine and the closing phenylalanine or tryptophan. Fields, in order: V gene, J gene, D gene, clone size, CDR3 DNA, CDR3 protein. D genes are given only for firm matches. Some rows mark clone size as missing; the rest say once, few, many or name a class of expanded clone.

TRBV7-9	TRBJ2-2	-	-	TGTGCCAGCAGCTTAATCAGTTACACCGGGGAGCTGTTTTTT	CASSLISYTGELFF
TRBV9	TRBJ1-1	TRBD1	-	TGTGCCAGCAGCCCCCCCGGGACAGGGGTGAACACTGAAGCTTTCTTT	CASSPPGTGVNTEAFF
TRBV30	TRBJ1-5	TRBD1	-	TGTGCCTGGAGGGGGGCAGGGGGCCCTAATCAGCCCCAGCATTTT	CAWRGAGGPNQPQHF
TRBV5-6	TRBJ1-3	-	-	TGTGCCAGCAGCTTGGAGGCAGGGGTGACCTCTGGAAACACCATATATTTT	CASSLEAGVTSGNTIYF
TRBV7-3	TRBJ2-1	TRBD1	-	TGTGCCAGCAGCTTAGGACAGGGAAGCTACAATGAGCAGTTCTTC	CASSLGQGSYNEQFF
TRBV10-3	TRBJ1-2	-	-	TGTGCCATCCACGCAGGGAAGTCGGATGGCTACACCTTC	CAIHAGKSDGYTF
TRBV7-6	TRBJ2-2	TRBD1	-	TGTGCCAGCAGCTTAGGAGGCAGGGGGCTTGTCGGGGAGCTGTTTTTT	CASSLGGRGLVGELFF
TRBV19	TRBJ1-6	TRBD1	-	TGTGCCAGTACCCCCAACACGGGACAGGCCCTCCACTTT	CASTPNTGQALHF
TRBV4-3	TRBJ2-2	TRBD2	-	TGCGCCAGCAGCCAAGATCTGGGAGGGACCGGGGAGCTGTTTTTT	CASSQDLGGTGELFF
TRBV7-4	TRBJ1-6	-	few	TGTGCCAGCAGCTTATCCTTCAGGCGCCTAACCAATTCACCCCTCCACTTT	CASSLSFRRLTNSPLHF
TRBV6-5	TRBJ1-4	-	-	TGTGCCAGCAGCCGTACAGGGAGTACTAATGAAAAACTGTTTTTT	CASSRTGSTNEKLFF
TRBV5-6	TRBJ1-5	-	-	TGTGCCAGCAGCTTGTCAGGATATAGCAATCAGCCCCAGCATTTT	CASSLSGYSNQPQHF
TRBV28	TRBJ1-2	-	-	TGTGCCAGCAGTTTAGCGGCCTCTGGCTACACCTTC	CASSLAASGYTF